The rows below give T cell receptor beta chains drawn from one sample of a study of OX40 agonist ivuxolimab in advanced cancers. Sequenced by immunoSEQ multiplex PCR; TCRdb stores in-frame clones only, minus some. The data contain about 82,000 clones, just over 85% of them seen just once; the ten biggest clones take up around 6.3%. The sample was CD4+ or CD8+ T cells sorted from blood, taken in a trial of the OX40 agonist ivuxolimab. The receptors were gathered from an adult with an advanced solid tumor such as melanoma, head and neck, liver or kidney cancer. CDR3s include the opening cysteine and the closing phenylalanine or tryptophan. Size is omitted from some rows. Given values are once, few, many or a class for expanded clones.

clone_size v_call cdr3_aa
- TRBV15 CATSEYGQGTDTQYF
- TRBV4-3 CASSPTLGTRGETQYF
- TRBV21-1 CASSPGVEPQPQHF
- TRBV30 CAWSAVQSYNSPLHF
- TRBV30 CAWSRGKTGIGNTIYF
- TRBV18 CASSPSPLLTTEAFF
- TRBV7-9 CASSRQGTPGNTIYF
- TRBV13 CASSYGGMAYGYTF
- TRBV2 CASTLQADTQYF
- TRBV2 CASRGALGDTEAFF
few TRBV4-1 CASSQDRRGNSPLHF
- TRBV27 CASSLNGISDEQFF
- TRBV7-9 CASLPFTTNYGYTF
- TRBV19 CASSISANYGYTF
- TRBV30 CAWSFGQGIGETQYF
once TRBV5-1 CASSSSADPQSSPLHF
- TRBV30 CAWRGTRGGEAFF
- TRBV14 CASSPSGAAPGGYF
- TRBV9 CASSSGQGAANEQFF
- TRBV7-9 CASSLGVDTPSDEQFF
few TRBV29-1 CSVARDMGSYNEQFF
- TRBV28 CASSSSVEQFF
- TRBV7-2 CASSLVAGGWKETQYF
- TRBV5-3 CARSTPWDTQYF